The 17 T cell receptor beta chains below all came from one sample that was sequenced in a study of T cell repertoires in cytomegalovirus infection (dated by TCRdb to about 2019). Antigens for these TCRs are unknown. For sequencing, an Illumina HiSeq 1500 was employed. TCRdb's own reprocessing of the public reads used fastp at Q25 and MiXCR and kept productive beta chains. Entries are consolidated by CDR3 protein sequence, retaining the most common genes and DNA. The sample table shows some 590,000 distinct CDR3 sequences, and just under 40% are seen once. Around 48% of the sample is in the top ten clones. Taken with the paper, the label for treatment or condition translates to: in vitro stimulation with specific CMV peptide epitopes to enrich CMV-specific T cells. Sequenced material: cultured PBMCs, taken from culture after CMV antigen stimulation. These receptors came from a human donor in good health (CMV status not recorded). Some clones in this sample may be carry-over from other donors' samples.

A few counts support this clonotype. This chain uses TRBV7-9 with TRBJ2-5, with D possibly being TRBD1 (6 bases). Germline CDR1 reads SEHNR; CDR2 reads FQNEAQ (reference sequence). The V gene lost 5 bases and the J gene lost 5 bases, with 21 bases spanning the gap. The CDR3 covers 16 residues. The CDR3 bases are TGTGCCAGCAGCCGATGGACAGCCCAGGGATGGGAGACCCAGTACTTC. Translating gives CASSRWTAQGWETQYF.

This chain joins TRBV7-9 and TRBJ2-1; D ambiguous. The CDR3 length is 12 residues. Trimming removed 7 bases from V and 3 bases from J, with 7 bases in between. Germline V gives CDR1 SEHNR, CDR2 FQNEAQ (reference sequence). CDR3 region: CASKDGYNEQFF. CDR3 nucleotide sequence: TGTGCCAGCAAGGACGGCTACAATGAGCAGTTCTTC.

The chain employs TRBV20-1 and TRBJ2-1, with D maybe TRBD2 (6 bases). V was shortened by 3 bases and J by 5 bases, with 14 bases between the two germline ends. The CDR3 is 14 residues long. Germline V gives CDR1 DFQATT, CDR2 SNEGSKA (reference sequence). The CDR3 DNA reads TGCAGTGCTAGCCCCTTTAGCGGCGACAATGAGCAGTTCTTC. Translating gives CSASPFSGDNEQFF.

This sequence joins TRBV7-2 and TRBJ2-1; perhaps TRBD1 as D (6 bases). Between the trimmed V and J ends, which lost 3 bases and 1 base, there was a span of 7 bases. CDR3 length: 14 amino acids. CDR1 and CDR2 (germline): SGHTA, FQGNSA. The CDR3, as DNA: TGTGCCAGCAGCTTGGACAGATCCTACAATGAGCAGTTCTTC. This sequence encodes CASSLDRSYNEQFF.

The gene calls are TRBV27 and TRBJ2-7; no clear D. Germline V gene sequence: CDR1 MNHEY, CDR2 SMNVEV (reference sequence). The CDR3 consists of 15 residues. Trimming pared 3 bases from V and 3 bases from J, leaving 15 bases between. The CDR3 DNA follows: TGTGCCAGCAGTTTTTTTGTCGGCCAGATCTACGAGCAGTACTTC. It is translated as CASSFFVGQIYEQYF.

The V and J genes are TRBV20-1 and TRBJ2-1; 9 bases agree with TRBD2. There are 13 residues in the CDR3. V lost 6 bases, J lost 8 bases, and 8 bases stayed unmatched. Germline values: CDR1 DFQATT, CDR2 SNEGSKA (reference sequence). CDR3 protein: CSATGLAGDEQFF. The DNA of the CDR3 is TGCAGTGCCACGGGACTAGCCGGGGATGAGCAGTTCTTC.

This clonotype has just a few counts. The chain joins TRBV12-3 or TRBV12-4 to TRBJ2-2; weak D call: TRBD1 (6 bases). Trimming removed 2 bases from V and 6 bases from J, with 19 bases in between. This CDR3 is 17 amino acids long. In DNA, the CDR3 is TGTGCCAGCAGTTTACCGGCAGGGGCGGGTTCGGCCGGGGAGCTGTTTTTT. Its protein product is CASSLPAGAGSAGELFF.

The V gene is TRBV7-2, the J gene TRBJ1-1; maybe TRBD1 (5 bases). V lost 5 bases, J lost 4 bases, and 17 bases lay in between. Germline CDR1 and CDR2: SGHTA and FQGNSA. This CDR3 region has 15 residues. CDR3 sequence (DNA): TGTGCCAGCAGCAATGCAAGAAGGGGTGGCACTGAAGCTTTCTTT. Protein: CASSNARRGGTEAFF.

For the CDR3, the DNA is TGTGCCAGCAGTTTTTCCCACCCCAGGGGACCAGACACCGGGGAGCTGTTTTTT. It is translated as CASSFSHPRGPDTGELFF. V and J are TRBV6-2 or TRBV6-3 and TRBJ2-2, with D possibly being TRBD1 (6 bases). The germline gives CDR1 MNHEY, CDR2 SVGEGT. The CDR3 runs 18 residues. V dropped 4 bases and J dropped 3 bases, with 21 bases sitting between them.

In its sample, this clonotype was seen a few times. This chain joins TRBV7-2 and TRBJ2-7; 8 bases are a match to TRBD2. This CDR3 is 16 amino acids long. The germline V gene encodes CDR1 SGHTA and CDR2 FQGNSA. Unmatched junction bases numbered 8, after V lost 4 bases and J lost 0 bases. DNA for the CDR3: TGTGCCAGCAGCTCCCTACTAGCGGACGACTCCTACGAGCAGTACTTC. Its translation: CASSSLLADDSYEQYF.

The V gene is TRBV27, the J gene TRBJ1-2, with 10 bases that match TRBD1. Germline V gene lookup returns CDR1 MNHEY and CDR2 SMNVEV (reference sequence). The trim removed 5 bases at V and 3 bases at J, leaving 6 bases unmatched. The CDR3 contains 15 residues. The DNA for the CDR3 is TGTGCCAGCAGTCCCGGGACAGGGGATTACTATGGCTACACCTTC. This sequence encodes CASSPGTGDYYGYTF.

This clonotype was counted between two and nine times. The J gene is TRBJ1-1, the V gene TRBV29-1; D possibly corresponds to TRBD1 (5 bases). Germline loops: CDR1 SQVTM, CDR2 ANQGSEA. CDR3 length equals 15 residues. Deletions cut 7 bases from V and 1 base from J, with 19 bases between. The DNA of the CDR3 is TGCAGCGCATTACTGGACACTGTACCGAACACTGAAGCTTTCTTT. It is translated as CSALLDTVPNTEAFF.

There are a few counts of this clonotype. This chain uses TRBV7-2 with TRBJ2-4; no clear D. V gave up 3 bases and J gave up 8 bases, with 20 bases separating them. The CDR3 loop spans 16 amino acids. Germline CDR1 and CDR2: SGHTA and FQGNSA. The CDR3 spells CASSFHGPLTKDIQYF. The CDR3 bases are TGTGCCAGCAGCTTTCACGGGCCTCTAACCAAGGACATTCAGTACTTC.

There are a few counts of this clonotype. The chain recombines TRBV15 with TRBJ2-2, with 15 bases matching TRBD2. Trimming removed 6 bases from V and 5 bases from J; junction bases left unmatched: 7. The CDR3 is made up of 17 amino acids. CDR1 LNHNV and CDR2 YYDKDF come from the germline V gene (reference sequence). CDR3 sequence (DNA): TGTGCCACCAGAGGGGGACTAGCGGGAGGATGGACCGGGGAGCTGTTTTTT. Translating gives CATRGGLAGGWTGELFF.

The rearrangement uses TRBV7-9 and TRBJ1-1; D not certain. Germline loops: CDR1 SEHNR, CDR2 FQNEAQ (reference sequence). CDR3 length: 12 residues. Trimming took 11 bases from V and 1 from J, leaving 11 bases between them. The CDR3 spells CAGGEGNTEAFF. CDR3 in DNA: TGTGCCGGCGGGGAAGGGAACACTGAAGCTTTCTTT.

The chain has TRBV12-3 or TRBV12-4 and TRBJ1-6, with TRBD1 identical over 11 bases. The trim removed 3 bases at V and 6 bases at J, leaving 10 bases unmatched. The CDR3 is made up of 18 amino acids. The CDR3 DNA reads TGTGCCAGCAGTTTCAACCTACCGGGACAGGGGGGTAATTCACCCCTCCACTTT. It encodes CASSFNLPGQGGNSPLHF.

The V and J genes are TRBV7-2 and TRBJ2-7, with D possibly TRBD1 on 6 matching bases. Trimming cost V 5 bases and J 6 bases, with 17 bases left between them. Germline V lookup: CDR1 SGHTA, CDR2 FQGNSA. The CDR3 has 14 amino acids. This CDR3 is CASSPRAGASEQYF. The CDR3 DNA is TGTGCCAGCAGCCCTAGGGCAGGGGCCTCCGAGCAGTACTTC.